Sequencing of this T cell receptor beta chain was carried out in a study of PD-1 and CTLA-4 blockade in melanoma. Between the trimmed V and J ends, which lost 0 bases and 7 bases, there was a span of 4 bases. CDR3 length: 12 residues. CDR1 is SGDLS and CDR2 is YYNGEE in the germline V gene. This clone was seen a handful of times. Clones were sequenced by immunoSEQ multiplex PCR, and TCRdb holds only the in-frame ones, with some missing. This table holds 28,000 or so clones, under 95% found once. The chain has TRBV9 and TRBJ2-2; D uncertain. Sequences were derived from CD8+ T cells from peripheral blood, sampled from a patient given anti-PD-1 treatment. The TCR originated in a human donor with melanoma. CDR3 protein: CASSVDDGELFF. The CDR3 DNA follows: TGTGCCAGCAGCGTAGATGACGGGGAGCTGTTTTTT.